Detailed here is one TCR beta chain. One end of the junction varies from germline; a read error may be responsible. This entry comes from a study of cytomegalovirus exposure and HLA in healthy donors. Study summary: Early release data held about 85 million unique TCRs from HLA-typed donors.

Both 60 Vbeta primers and 13 Jbeta primers went into the PCR. Only in-frame clones appear in the TCRdb table, and some are missing; sequencing was by immunoSEQ multiplex PCR. The sample includes over 150,000 clones, more than 60% seen only once; the top ten take 3.7%. The CDR3 runs to 13 residues. Germline lookup yields CDR1 SGHRS and CDR2 YFSETQ. The V call is TRBV5-1, the J call TRBJ2-6; 7 nucleotides align to TRBD1. The sequenced sample was PBMCs. This clonotype was sampled from a woman aged 55-69 years in good health and CMV-seropositive. Written as DNA, the CDR3 is TGCGCCAGCAGCTTGACAGGGGCCAGCGTCCTGACTTTC. As protein: CASSLTGASVLTF.